A selection of T cell receptor beta chains follows, all from one sample in a study of cytomegalovirus exposure and HLA in healthy donors. Assay used: immunoSEQ multiplex PCR; TCRdb lists only in-frame clones, some missing. The profile shows 150,000 to 200,000 clones, 75% to 90% of them singletons. The sample was PBMCs. All receptors come from a woman between 18 and 29 years old in good health and CMV-seronegative. Both conserved end residues are part of each CDR3. D genes are given only for firm matches. Clone size is shown for a subset of rows, as once, few, many or a class of expanded clone.

TRBJ1-3	NA	TRBV18	TRBD1	CASSPPTGDSGNTIYF	TGTGCCAGCTCACCACCGACAGGGGACTCTGGAAACACCATATATTTT
TRBJ2-3	NA	TRBV7-2	TRBD2	CASSAGLVRDTQYF	TGTGCCAGCAGCGCGGGACTAGTGAGGGATACGCAGTATTTT
TRBJ2-2	NA	TRBV19	NA	CASSPSRVGELFF	TGTGCCAGTAGCCCCAGCCGGGTCGGGGAGCTGTTTTTT
TRBJ1-5	NA	TRBV28	NA	CASSLVGYRNQPQHF	TGTGCCAGCAGTTTGGTCGGGTATAGAAATCAGCCCCAGCATTTT
TRBJ2-5	NA	TRBV28	TRBD2	CASSLGTSGTQETQYF	TGTGCCAGCAGTTTGGGGACTAGCGGGACTCAAGAGACCCAGTACTTC
TRBJ1-5	NA	TRBV28	TRBD1	CASRWGQNNQPQHF	TGTGCCAGCAGGTGGGGACAGAACAATCAGCCCCAGCATTTT
TRBJ2-3	NA	TRBV25-1	TRBD2	CASSSRSGGRYTDTQYF	TGTGCCAGCAGCTCACGCAGCGGGGGGCGATACACAGATACGCAGTATTTT
TRBJ2-7	NA	TRBV19	TRBD2	CASSTQAGDSYEQYF	TGTGCCAGTAGTACCCAAGCGGGAGACTCCTACGAGCAGTACTTC
TRBJ2-1	NA	TRBV28	NA	CASKTLRGGTKEPYNEQFF	TGTGCCAGCAAAACCCTTAGAGGCGGGACCAAAGAACCCTACAATGAGCAGTTCTTC
TRBJ2-1	NA	TRBV6-5	TRBD2	CASSLGLAGYNEQFF	TGTGCCAGCAGCCTCGGACTAGCAGGCTACAATGAGCAGTTCTTC
TRBJ2-3	NA	TRBV2	NA	CASSRIRTSTDTQYF	TGTGCCAGCAGCCGAATTCGGACTAGCACAGATACGCAGTATTTT
TRBJ2-7	NA	TRBV6-6	TRBD1	CASSYSGQGYEQYF	TGTGCCAGCAGTTACTCGGGACAGGGGTACGAGCAGTACTTC
TRBJ1-5	NA	TRBV9	NA	CASSPREGEYQPQHF	TGTGCCAGCAGCCCCCGTGAGGGGGAATACCAGCCCCAGCATTTT
TRBJ2-5	once	TRBV5-4	NA	CASSPGKGRETQYF	TGTGCCAGCAGCCCGGGGAAGGGTAGAGAGACCCAGTACTTC
TRBJ2-1	NA	TRBV7-3	TRBD1	CASSSTGGNEQFF	TGTGCCAGCAGCTCGACAGGGGGCAATGAGCAGTTCTTC